The 5 T cell receptor beta chains reported below all come from one sample, sequenced in a study of blood T cell repertoires in COVID-19. Only in-frame clones appear in the TCRdb table, and some are missing; sequencing was by immunoSEQ multiplex PCR. This sample carries approximately 35,000 clones, roughly 80% of them seen once, and the ten largest clones take roughly a third. Input material: peripheral blood. The receptors come from an older man with acute or convalescent COVID-19.

The chain is built from TRBV7-2 and TRBJ2-5, with D hard to call. Germline V gives CDR1 SGHTA, CDR2 FQGNSA. V lost 1 base and J lost 4, with 13 bases in between. The CDR3 length is 15 residues. CDR3 sequence: CASSLGPARGETQYF. The CDR3 DNA sequence: TGTGCCAGCAGCTTAGGACCCGCGCGAGGAGAGACCCAGTACTTC.

The gene calls are TRBV6-1 and TRBJ1-3, with TRBD1 matching 7 bases. This CDR3 comprises 17 residues. V lost 2 bases and J lost 1; bases outside the gene matches: 8. Germline-derived CDR1 and CDR2 are MNHNS and SASEGT. The CDR3 is CASSERGGVGSGNTIYF. DNA of the CDR3: TGTGCCAGCAGTGAAAGAGGGGGCGTTGGATCTGGAAACACCATATATTTT.

The CDR3 loop is CASSSQRTRGGDTQYF. The CDR3 DNA is TGTGCCAGCAGCTCGCAGAGGACCCGAGGGGGAGATACGCAGTATTTT. The chain couples TRBV9 to TRBJ2-3, with a tentative D call TRBD1 (6 bases). The V end lost 4 bases, the J end lost 5 bases, and 20 bases lay between the germline ends. This CDR3 is 16 amino acids long. Germline V gives CDR1 SGDLS, CDR2 YYNGEE.

On this clone: An end of the junction differs from the germline gene, which may be a read error. The chain combines TRBV7-7 with TRBJ2-5; 11 bases match TRBD1. The length of the CDR3 is 15 residues. CDR1 is SSHAT, CDR2 FNYEAQ, per germline (reference sequence). This CDR3 reads CASSLGGTGGETQYF. As DNA, the CDR3 is TGTGCTAGCAGCTTAGGGGGGACAGGGGGAGAGACCCAGTACTTC.

The chain recombines TRBV2 with TRBJ2-7; 12 nucleotides agree with TRBD2. The ends lost 5 bases at V and 3 bases at J; junction bases unmatched: 5. The CDR3 length is 15 residues. In germline, CDR1 is SNHLY, CDR2 FYNNEI. The CDR3 region has the DNA TGTGCCAGCAGTTCTGGACTAGCGGGATTCTACGAGCAGTACTTC. Its protein product is CASSSGLAGFYEQYF.